A selection of T cell receptor beta chains follows, all from one sample in a study of cytomegalovirus exposure and HLA in healthy donors. Produced via immunoSEQ multiplex PCR; TCRdb's table is partial and in-frame only. Found here are approximately 160,000 clones, less than 90% of them singletons; the top ten hold 0.38%. Sequences were obtained from PBMCs. The receptors were gathered from a boy aged 2 to 10 in good health and CMV-seronegative. CDR3s leave out the opening cysteine and the closing phenylalanine or tryptophan. D genes are given only for firm matches.

CDR3 protein,V gene,D gene
ASSIKDIANQPQH,TRBV19,.
ASSSTSWGADTQY,TRBV6-5,TRBD2
ASSLAGGEQF,TRBV5-8,.
SARGTEAF,TRBV20-1,.
ASSGLGPYYNEQF,TRBV2,.
ASSLRTSGEQF,TRBV7-9,TRBD2
ASSLGQGGLGEAF,TRBV5-1,TRBD1
ASSRGDEQF,TRBV6-5,.
ASSEAPTWAGPPKDTQY,TRBV2,.
ASSNGGGRSGYT,TRBV6-6,.
ASSLRGRIGNTIY,TRBV11-2,TRBD1
ASSQRRGGSNQPQH,TRBV7-8,.
ASSWGLNNEKLF,TRBV28,.
ASSLPAGNTIY,TRBV5-6,.
ASSLLTGNYGYT,TRBV5-1,.
ASSGGLAGGGGANVLT,TRBV7-7,TRBD2
ASSGTGGPFEQY,TRBV19,TRBD1
ASSYSRTRWDEQF,TRBV6-5,TRBD2
ASSPYGREWKTQY,TRBV7-9,TRBD2
ASRQGGSGEKLF,TRBV19,TRBD1
ASSELRGTGLKTQY,TRBV10-1,TRBD1
AISESGGSGNTIY,TRBV10-3,.
ASSVYRDSQETQY,TRBV19,TRBD1
ASSTVGEQF,TRBV4-1,.
ASSLFKGTGGESQPQH,TRBV27,TRBD1